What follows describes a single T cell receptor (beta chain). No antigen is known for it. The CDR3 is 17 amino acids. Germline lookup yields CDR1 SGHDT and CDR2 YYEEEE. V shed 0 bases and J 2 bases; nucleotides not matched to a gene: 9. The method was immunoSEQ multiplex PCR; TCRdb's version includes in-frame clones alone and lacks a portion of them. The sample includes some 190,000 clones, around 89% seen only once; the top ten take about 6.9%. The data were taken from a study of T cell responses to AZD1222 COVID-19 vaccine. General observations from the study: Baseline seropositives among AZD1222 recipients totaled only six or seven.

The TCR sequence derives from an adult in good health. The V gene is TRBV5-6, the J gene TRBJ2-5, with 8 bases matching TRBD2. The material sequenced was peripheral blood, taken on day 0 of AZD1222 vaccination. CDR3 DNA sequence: TGTGCCAGCAGCTTGGTTCTAGCGGGTGTTGCTCAAGAGACCCAGTACTTC. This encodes CASSLVLAGVAQETQYF.